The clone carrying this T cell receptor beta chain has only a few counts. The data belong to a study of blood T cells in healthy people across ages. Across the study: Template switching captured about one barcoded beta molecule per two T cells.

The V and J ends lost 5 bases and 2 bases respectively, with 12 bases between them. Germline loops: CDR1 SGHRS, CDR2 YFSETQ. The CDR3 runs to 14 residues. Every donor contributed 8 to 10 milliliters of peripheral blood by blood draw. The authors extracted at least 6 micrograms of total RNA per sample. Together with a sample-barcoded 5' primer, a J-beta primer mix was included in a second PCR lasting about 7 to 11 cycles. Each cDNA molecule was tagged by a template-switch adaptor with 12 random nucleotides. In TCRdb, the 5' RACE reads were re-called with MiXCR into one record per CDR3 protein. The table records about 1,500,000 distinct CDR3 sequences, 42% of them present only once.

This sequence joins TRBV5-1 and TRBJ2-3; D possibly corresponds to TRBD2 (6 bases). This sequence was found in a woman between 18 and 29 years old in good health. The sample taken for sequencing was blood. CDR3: CASRPEGHTDTQYF. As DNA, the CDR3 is TGCGCCAGCAGACCGGAGGGCCACACAGATACGCAGTATTTT.